Given below is one T cell receptor beta chain in context. Repertoires were generated with immunoSEQ multiplex PCR, while TCRdb's copy carries only in-frame clones and drops some. The sample lists around 76,000 clones, 70% to 90% seen once, with roughly 8% in the top ten. This entry is derived from a study of OX40 agonist ivuxolimab in advanced cancers. The CDR3 consists of 13 residues. CDR1 is SGHDN and CDR2 is FVKESK in the germline V gene. The V end was cut by 4 bases, the J end by 4 bases, with 11 bases between. V gene TRBV14 combines with J gene TRBJ2-7; tentatively, D is TRBD1 (5 bases). The TCR originated in an adult with an advanced solid tumor such as melanoma, head and neck, liver or kidney cancer. The input for sequencing was CD4+ or CD8+ T cells sorted from blood, taken in a trial of the OX40 agonist ivuxolimab. CDR3 nucleotide sequence: TGTGCCAGCAGCCGGGGCCAAGGATACGAGCAGTACTTC. Residues: CASSRGQGYEQYF.